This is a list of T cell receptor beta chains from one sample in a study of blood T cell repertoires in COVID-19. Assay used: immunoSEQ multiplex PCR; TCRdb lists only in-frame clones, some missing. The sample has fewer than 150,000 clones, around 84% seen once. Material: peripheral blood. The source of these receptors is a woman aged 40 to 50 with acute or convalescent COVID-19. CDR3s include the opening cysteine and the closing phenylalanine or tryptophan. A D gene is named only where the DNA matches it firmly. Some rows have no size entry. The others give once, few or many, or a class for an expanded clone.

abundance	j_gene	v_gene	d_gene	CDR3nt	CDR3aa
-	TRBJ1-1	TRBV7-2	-	TGTGCCAGCAGCGCGCAAGGAGGGTTGGCCACTGAAGCTTTCTTT	CASSAQGGLATEAFF
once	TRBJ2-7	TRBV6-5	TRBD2	TGTGCCAGCAGTTGGCAGCCCGGGGGGGTCTACGAGCAGTACTTC	CASSWQPGGVYEQYF
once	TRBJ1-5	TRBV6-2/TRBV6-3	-	TGTGCCAGCAGTTACTCGTATGGTCGGAGTAACTATCAGCCCCAGCATTTT	CASSYSYGRSNYQPQHF
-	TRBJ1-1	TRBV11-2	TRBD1	TGTGCCAGCAACCCAACGGGACAGGGGTCTGAAGCTTTCTTT	CASNPTGQGSEAFF
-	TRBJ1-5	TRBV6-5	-	TGTGCCAGTTCCCCTTCGGGTAGCAATCAGCCCCAGCATTTT	CASSPSGSNQPQHF
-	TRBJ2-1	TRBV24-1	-	TGTGCCACCAGTGATTCCCGCCTGAGCGGGCAAGCTAACAATGAGCAGTTCTTC	CATSDSRLSGQANNEQFF
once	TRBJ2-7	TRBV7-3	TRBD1	TGTGCCAGCAGCCGGACAGGGAACCCCTACGAGCAGTACTTC	CASSRTGNPYEQYF
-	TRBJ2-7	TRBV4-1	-	TGCGCCAGCAGCCACGCGGGACAGCAGGTGAAGTACTTC	CASSHAGQQVKYF
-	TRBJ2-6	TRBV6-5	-	TGTGCCAGCAGGACAGAGTCTGGGGCCAACGTCCTGACTTTC	CASRTESGANVLTF
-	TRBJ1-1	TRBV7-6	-	TGTGCCAGCAGCTACGCCCCCCCCGGCGGAGGGGTTGAGGCCTTT	CASSYAPPGGGVEAF
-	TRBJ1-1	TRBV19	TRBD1	TGTGCCAGTAGTATCCCGACAGGGGGAAGGACTGAAGCTTTCTTT	CASSIPTGGRTEAFF
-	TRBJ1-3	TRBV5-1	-	TGCGCCAGCAGCTTGTTGGGGGGTCAATCTGGAAACACCATATATTTT	CASSLLGGQSGNTIYF
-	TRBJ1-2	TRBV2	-	TGTGCCAGATCTCCGGGTTCCCCGGAGACCTATGGCTACACCTTC	CARSPGSPETYGYTF
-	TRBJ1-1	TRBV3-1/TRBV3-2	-	TGTGCCAGTAGGGACAACCGGAACACTGAAGCTTTCTTT	CASRDNRNTEAFF
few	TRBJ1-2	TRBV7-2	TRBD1	TGTGCCAGCAGCCGGCACACAGGGGGCAACTATGGCTACACCTTC	CASSRHTGGNYGYTF
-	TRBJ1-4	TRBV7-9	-	TGTGCCAGCGTCAACCGGGGAGTAGATGAAAAACTGTTTTTT	CASVNRGVDEKLFF
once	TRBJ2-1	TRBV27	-	TGTGCCAGCACTAATTACCCCCCCTTCCAGGGGCTCAGCAATGAGCAGTTCTTC	CASTNYPPFQGLSNEQFF
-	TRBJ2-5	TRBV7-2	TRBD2	TGTGCCAGCAGCTTAGAGGCTCGGGGAGGGGAGACCCAGTACTTC	CASSLEARGGETQYF
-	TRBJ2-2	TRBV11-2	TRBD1	TGTGCCAGCAGCTTACTGCGGACAGGGGAAACCGGGGAGCTGTTTTTT	CASSLLRTGETGELFF
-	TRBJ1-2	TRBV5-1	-	TGCGCCAGCAGCTTGGCAGGGTCTTACTATGGCTACACCTTC	CASSLAGSYYGYTF
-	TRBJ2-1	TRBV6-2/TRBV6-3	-	TGTGCCAGCAGTTTGGGGCAGTTCTACAATGAGCAGTTCTTC	CASSLGQFYNEQFF
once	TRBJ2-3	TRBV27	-	TGTGCCAGCAGTTTAGGCCCGCGGCCGAGCACAGATACGCAGTATTTT	CASSLGPRPSTDTQYF
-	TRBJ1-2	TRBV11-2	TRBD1	TGTGCCAGCAGCGCAGGGACAGGAGGCTACACCTTC	CASSAGTGGYTF
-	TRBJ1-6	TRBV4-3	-	TGCGCCAGCAGCCAAATCAGGGGTTCAGTTAATTCACCCCTCCACTTT	CASSQIRGSVNSPLHF
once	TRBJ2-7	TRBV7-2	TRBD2	TGTGCCAGCAGCCCCGACGGGGGGGGCCGATACGAGCAGTACTTC	CASSPDGGGRYEQYF
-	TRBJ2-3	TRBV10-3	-	TGTGCCATCAGTGAGCTTAGCGGAGTCACAGATACGCAGTATTTT	CAISELSGVTDTQYF
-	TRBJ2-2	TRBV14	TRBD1	TGTGCCAGCAGCCAGGAGAAGGACAGGGTGTCCCTTTTCGCCGGGGAGCTGTTTTTT	CASSQEKDRVSLFAGELFF
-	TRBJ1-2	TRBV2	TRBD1	TGTGCCAGCAGAGCCAACGACAGGGGGTCCGGCTACACCTTC	CASRANDRGSGYTF
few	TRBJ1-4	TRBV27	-	TGTGCCAGCAGTTTCATGGGACATAATGAAAAACTGTTTTTT	CASSFMGHNEKLFF
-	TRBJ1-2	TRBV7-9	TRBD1	TGTGCCAGCAGCTTGGCCCGGACAGGGGTTGGCTACACCTTC	CASSLARTGVGYTF
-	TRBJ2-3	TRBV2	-	TGTGCCAGCAGAGGGAGTTTTTCAGATACGCAGTATTTT	CASRGSFSDTQYF
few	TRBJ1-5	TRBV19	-	TGTGCCAGTAAAACAGGGTTACATAGCAATCAGCCCCAGCATTTT	CASKTGLHSNQPQHF
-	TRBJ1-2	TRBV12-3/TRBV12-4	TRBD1	TGTGCCAGCAGCCCACAGGGGGCGAGGGGCTACACCTTC	CASSPQGARGYTF
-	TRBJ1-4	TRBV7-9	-	TGTGCCAGCAGCCCCGGACAAGTTAATGAAAAACTGTTTTTT	CASSPGQVNEKLFF
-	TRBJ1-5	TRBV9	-	TGTGCCAGCAGCGTAGGGGCGACCCAGCCCCAGCATTTT	CASSVGATQPQHF
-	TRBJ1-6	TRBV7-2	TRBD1	TGTGCCAGCAGCTCCTCAGGGGGGAGTGGCTCACCCCTCCACTTT	CASSSSGGSGSPLHF
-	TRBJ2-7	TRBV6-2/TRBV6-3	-	TGTGCCAGCAGTATGAGCTACGAGCAGTACTTC	CASSMSYEQYF
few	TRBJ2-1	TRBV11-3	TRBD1	TGTGCCAGCAGCCCCGACCCCGGGACAGGGTCCTACAATGAGCAGTTCTTC	CASSPDPGTGSYNEQFF
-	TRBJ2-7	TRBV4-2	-	TGTGCCAGCAGCCAAGACCGGGGGGCATTATACGAGCAGTACTTC	CASSQDRGALYEQYF
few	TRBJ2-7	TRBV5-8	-	TGTGCCAGCAGCTTGGTCGGGATCTACGAGCAGTACTTC	CASSLVGIYEQYF
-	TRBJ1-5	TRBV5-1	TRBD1	TGCGCCAGCAGCCCACTAGGGGGCGGGCAGCCCCAGCATTTT	CASSPLGGGQPQHF
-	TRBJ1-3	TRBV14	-	TGTGCCAGCAGCCAAGGCCGGAACACCATATATTTT	CASSQGRNTIYF
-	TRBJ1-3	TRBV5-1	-	TGCGCCAGCAGCTCGACACGGGGAAACACCATATATTTT	CASSSTRGNTIYF
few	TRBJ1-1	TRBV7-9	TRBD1	TGTGCCAGCAGCTTAGCGCAGGGGGAAAAAGCTTTCTTT	CASSLAQGEKAFF
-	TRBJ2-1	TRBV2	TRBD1	TGTGCCAGCAGTGAACAGGGGGCGTCGGATGAGCAGTTCTTC	CASSEQGASDEQFF
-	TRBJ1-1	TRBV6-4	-	TGTGCCAGCAGTGACGGGTCAGGCACTGAAGCTTTCTTT	CASSDGSGTEAFF
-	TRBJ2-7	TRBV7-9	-	TGTGCCAGCAGCCCCTCTTCGGTTTCCTACGAGCAGTACTTC	CASSPSSVSYEQYF
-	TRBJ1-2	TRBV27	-	TGTGCCAGCAGTCCTCGACAGGTCGGCTATGGCTACACCTTC	CASSPRQVGYGYTF
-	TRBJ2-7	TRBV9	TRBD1	TGTGCCAGCAGCGTCTACCGGGACAGCTACGAGCAGTACTTC	CASSVYRDSYEQYF
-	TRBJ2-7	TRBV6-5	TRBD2	TGTGCCAGCATAAGACTAGCGGGGGGCTACGAGCAGTACTTC	CASIRLAGGYEQYF
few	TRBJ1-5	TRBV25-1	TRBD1	TGTGCCAGCAGTCGCAGGGGGGACCATCAGCCCCAGCATTTT	CASSRRGDHQPQHF
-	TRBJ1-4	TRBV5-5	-	TGTGCCAGCAGCTTGGCCGGGGGGACGGGACTGTTTTTT	CASSLAGGTGLFF
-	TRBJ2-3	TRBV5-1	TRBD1	TGCGCCAGCAGCGAAGGGACAGGGGTGGGGACAGATACGCAGTATTTT	CASSEGTGVGTDTQYF
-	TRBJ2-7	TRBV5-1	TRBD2	TGCGCCAGCAGCCTATCTAGCGGGGTTTCCTACGAGCAGTACTTC	CASSLSSGVSYEQYF
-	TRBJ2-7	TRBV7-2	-	TGTGCCAGCAGCTTAGACAAAGACTACGAGCAGTACTTC	CASSLDKDYEQYF
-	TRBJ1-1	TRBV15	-	TGTGCCACCAGCAGAGACTCTTACAGATGGACTGAAGCTTTCTTT	CATSRDSYRWTEAFF